This is a list of T cell receptor beta chains from one sample in a study of blood T cell repertoires in COVID-19. The repertoire was sequenced with immunoSEQ multiplex PCR; TCRdb's copy has only in-frame clones and lacks some. Among about 200,000 clones listed, about 88% were seen once. Sequencing was performed on peripheral blood. Receptor source: a woman of 80 years or more with acute or convalescent COVID-19. Each CDR3 is given without its conserved first and last residue. Clone size is given for some rows only: seen once, a few or many times, or a class if the clone is expanded.

TRBV19	few	TRBJ2-6	ASSPQGWGANVLT
TRBV5-1	.	TRBJ2-7	ASSLWDGRSGEQY
TRBV4-2	.	TRBJ1-5	ASSQGPLGYSNQPQH
TRBV3-1/TRBV3-2	.	TRBJ2-7	ASSLQGSSYEQY
TRBV9	once	TRBJ2-2	ASRETGTSPGELF
TRBV7-9	.	TRBJ2-7	ASRSGLAGNLEQY
TRBV3-1/TRBV3-2	few	TRBJ2-7	ASSPLAGTYEQY
TRBV9	.	TRBJ2-1	ASSFRQGVNEQF
TRBV6-2/TRBV6-3	.	TRBJ2-1	ASSSGLAGNNEQF
TRBV10-3	once	TRBJ2-3	AITLGQGAGDTQY
TRBV7-8	.	TRBJ1-1	ASSYGVNTEAF
TRBV5-1	.	TRBJ2-2	ASSLEGGTGELF
TRBV6-2/TRBV6-3	.	TRBJ1-2	ASSWDSYGYT
TRBV6-1	.	TRBJ2-1	ASSQAGARGQF
TRBV29-1	.	TRBJ2-3	SVTTGTGGIDTQY
TRBV5-4	few	TRBJ2-7	ASSFAKASYEQY
TRBV9	.	TRBJ2-2	ASSVYPALAGGSTGELF
TRBV5-5	.	TRBJ2-3	ASSPVGIAGGGIATDTQY
TRBV10-2	.	TRBJ1-5	ASSEAGGQVQPQH
TRBV18	.	TRBJ1-5	ASSPGQGASQPQH
TRBV25-1	.	TRBJ2-1	ASSELGEGPGEQF
TRBV6-5	.	TRBJ2-1	ASSPWTGNYNEQF
TRBV2	.	TRBJ2-6	ASVWGTSGANVLT
TRBV6-2/TRBV6-3	.	TRBJ2-1	ASSILTSGLYNEQF
TRBV6-1	.	TRBJ2-1	ASSGPGLAGSFLGWEQF
TRBV5-6	.	TRBJ1-6	ASSWGTGDNSPLH
TRBV5-1	.	TRBJ1-2	ASSPPAGQGEYGYT
TRBV6-4	.	TRBJ1-6	ASATGERSPLH
TRBV12-5	once	TRBJ1-1	ASGLAHEGTEAF
TRBV7-2	.	TRBJ2-7	ASSSQSSGAPYEQY
TRBV2	.	TRBJ1-6	ATTIRADYNSPLH
TRBV19	.	TRBJ1-6	ASKTIQGGNSPLH
TRBV28	.	TRBJ2-1	ASSFLAGNEQF
TRBV24-1	few	TRBJ2-5	ATSDVQGAGETQY
TRBV28	.	TRBJ2-3	ASRRGGRRPDTQY
TRBV27	.	TRBJ1-1	ASTVNTEAF
TRBV7-8	.	TRBJ2-3	ASSSSADEGGGFTDTQY
TRBV5-6	.	TRBJ1-6	ASSKGQLRLLESPLH
TRBV7-2	.	TRBJ2-1	ASSFPVESEQF
TRBV7-2	.	TRBJ2-7	ASSLAGAGYEQY
TRBV4-3	.	TRBJ2-1	ASSQDMGLAGEGEQF
TRBV3-1/TRBV3-2	.	TRBJ2-5	ASSQGPVRGQETQY
TRBV5-1	once	TRBJ2-2	ASSLVSSGRTGELF
TRBV5-1	.	TRBJ2-1	ASSLLAGVRIDEQF
TRBV6-6	.	TRBJ2-7	ASSEAYSYEQY
TRBV7-9	.	TRBJ2-3	ASSRDRARTDTQY
TRBV12-3/TRBV12-4	.	TRBJ1-4	ASSLAGDEKLF
TRBV5-4	.	TRBJ2-6	ASSLTHTGANVLT
TRBV6-5	.	TRBJ1-5	ASNSVFPQPQH
TRBV5-1	.	TRBJ1-5	ATKPQH
TRBV11-3	.	TRBJ2-7	ASSLLSGVTYEQY
TRBV5-4	.	TRBJ2-4	ASSPGGGGWRLAKNIQY
TRBV28	many	TRBJ2-7	ASSSSGTGVRHEQY
TRBV7-2	.	TRBJ1-1	ASSVTYITENTEAF
TRBV10-2	.	TRBJ2-7	ASSENLGFRSYEQY
TRBV18	.	TRBJ1-1	ASSPAQGKGANTEAF
TRBV7-6	.	TRBJ2-7	ASSLTGRPSYEQY